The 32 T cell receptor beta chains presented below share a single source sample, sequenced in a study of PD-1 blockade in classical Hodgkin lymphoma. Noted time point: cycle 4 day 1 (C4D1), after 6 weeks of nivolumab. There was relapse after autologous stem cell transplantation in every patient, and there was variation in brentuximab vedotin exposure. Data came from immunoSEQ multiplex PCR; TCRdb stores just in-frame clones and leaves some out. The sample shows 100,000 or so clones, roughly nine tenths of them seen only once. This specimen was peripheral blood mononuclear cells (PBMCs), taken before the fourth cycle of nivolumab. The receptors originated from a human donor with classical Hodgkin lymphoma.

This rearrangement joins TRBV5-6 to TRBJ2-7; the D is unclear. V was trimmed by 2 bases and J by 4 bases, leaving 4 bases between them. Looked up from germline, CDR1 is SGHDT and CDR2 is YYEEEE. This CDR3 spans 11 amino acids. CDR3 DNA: TGTGCCAGCAGCTTCGATTACGAGCAGTACTTC. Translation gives CASSFDYEQYF.

CDR3: CASSPRNPSTGFRYGYTF. CDR3 coding DNA: TGTGCCAGCTCACCACGAAACCCATCGACAGGATTTCGCTATGGCTACACCTTC. The J gene is TRBJ1-2, the V gene TRBV18; D is possibly TRBD1 (6 bases). Germline CDR1 is KGHSH and CDR2 is LQKENI. V was shortened by 1 base and J by 4 bases, with 22 bases between the two germline ends. This CDR3 comprises 18 residues. Complete variable domain (other parts from reference TRBV18 and TRBJ1-2): NAGVMQNPRHLVRRRGQEARLRCSPMKGHSHVYWYRQLPEEGLKFMVYLQKENIIDESGMPKERFSAEFPKEGPSILRIQQVVRGDSAAYFCASSPRNPSTGFRYGYTFGSGTRLTVV.

CDR3 nucleotide sequence: TGCAGCGTTGAAAAGTTTAAGGGACCTGGGGAAAGAAACACCATATATTTT. Encoded protein: CSVEKFKGPGERNTIYF. This chain uses TRBV29-1 with TRBJ1-3, with a possible D match to TRBD1 (5 bases). Germline V gene sequence: CDR1 SQVTM, CDR2 ANQGSEA. The V end was cut by 2 bases, the J end by 5 bases, with 22 bases between. The CDR3 consists of 17 residues.

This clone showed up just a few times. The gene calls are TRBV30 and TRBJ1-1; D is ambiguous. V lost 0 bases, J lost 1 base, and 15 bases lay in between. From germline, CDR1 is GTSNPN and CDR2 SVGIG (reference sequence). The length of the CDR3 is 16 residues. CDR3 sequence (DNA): TGTGCCTGGAGTGTACCTTTGGGAAGGCAGAACACTGAAGCTTTCTTT. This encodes CAWSVPLGRQNTEAFF.

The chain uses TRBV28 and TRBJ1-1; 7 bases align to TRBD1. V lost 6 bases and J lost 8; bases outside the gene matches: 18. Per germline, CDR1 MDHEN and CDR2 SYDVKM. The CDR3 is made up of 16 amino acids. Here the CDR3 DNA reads TGTGCCAGCAGATTCCTACCGGGACAGCCGCACGCGGAAGCTTTCTTT. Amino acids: CASRFLPGQPHAEAFF.

DNA for the CDR3: TGTGCCTGGAGTGTGGTTCAAGGGGGCGGCTACACCTTC. Residues: CAWSVVQGGGYTF. The gene calls are TRBV30 and TRBJ1-2, with 7 bases aligning to TRBD1. Germline lookup yields CDR1 GTSNPN and CDR2 SVGIG (reference sequence). CDR3 length: 13 residues. The J segment lost 8 bases and the V segment lost 0 bases, leaving 6 bases of the junction unmatched.

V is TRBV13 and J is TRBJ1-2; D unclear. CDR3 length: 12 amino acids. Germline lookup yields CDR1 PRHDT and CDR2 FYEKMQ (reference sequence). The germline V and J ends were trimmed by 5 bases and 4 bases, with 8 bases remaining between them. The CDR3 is CASSARTYGYTF. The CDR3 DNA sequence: TGTGCCAGCAGCGCAAGGACCTATGGCTACACCTTC.

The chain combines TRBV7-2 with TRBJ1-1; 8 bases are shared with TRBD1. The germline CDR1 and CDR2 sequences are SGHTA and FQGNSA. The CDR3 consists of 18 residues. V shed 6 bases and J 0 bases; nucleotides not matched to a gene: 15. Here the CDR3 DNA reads TGTGCCAGCAGGCAACCGGGACAGGCTGTCTCCTTGAACACTGAAGCTTTCTTT. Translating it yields CASRQPGQAVSLNTEAFF. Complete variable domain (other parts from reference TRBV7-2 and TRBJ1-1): GAGVSQSPSNKVTEKGKDVELRCDPISGHTALYWYRQSLGQGLEFLIYFQGNSAPDKSGLPSDRFSAERTGGSVSTLTIQRTQQEDSAVYLCASRQPGQAVSLNTEAFFGQGTRLTVV.

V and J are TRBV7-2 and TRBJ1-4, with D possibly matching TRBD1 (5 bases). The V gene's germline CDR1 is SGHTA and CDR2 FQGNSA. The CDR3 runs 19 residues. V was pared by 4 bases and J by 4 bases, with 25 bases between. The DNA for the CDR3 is TGTGCCAGCAGCTCTCGACCCGGCTCAGGGTGGCCGCTTAATGAAAAACTGTTTTTT. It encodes CASSSRPGSGWPLNEKLFF.

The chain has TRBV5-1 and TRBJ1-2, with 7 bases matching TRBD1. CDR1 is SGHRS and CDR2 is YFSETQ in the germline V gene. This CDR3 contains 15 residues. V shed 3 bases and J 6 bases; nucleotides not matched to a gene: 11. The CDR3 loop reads CASSSQRGGLDGYTF. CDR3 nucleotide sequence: TGCGCCAGCAGCTCCCAGAGAGGGGGCCTTGATGGCTACACCTTC.

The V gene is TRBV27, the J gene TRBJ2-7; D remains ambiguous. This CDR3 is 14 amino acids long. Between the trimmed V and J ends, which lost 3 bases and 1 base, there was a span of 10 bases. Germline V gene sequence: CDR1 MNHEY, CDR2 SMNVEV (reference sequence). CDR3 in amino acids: CASSFMGISYEQYF. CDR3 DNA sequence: TGTGCCAGCAGTTTTATGGGCATTTCCTACGAGCAGTACTTC.

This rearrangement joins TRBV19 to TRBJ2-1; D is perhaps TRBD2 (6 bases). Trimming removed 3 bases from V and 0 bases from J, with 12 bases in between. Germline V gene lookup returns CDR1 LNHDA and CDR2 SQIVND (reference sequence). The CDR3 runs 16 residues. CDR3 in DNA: TGTGCCAGTAGTATTGGCGGGGCCCACTCCTACAATGAGCAGTTCTTC. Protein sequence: CASSIGGAHSYNEQFF.

The CDR3 spells CASSYGGNGNTIYF. The CDR3 region has the DNA TGTGCCAGCAGTTACGGGGGGAATGGAAACACCATATATTTT. The V and J genes are TRBV6-5 and TRBJ1-3; D might be TRBD1 (5 bases). This CDR3 region has 14 residues. Germline V lookup: CDR1 MNHEY, CDR2 SVGAGI. Deletions cut 2 bases from V and 3 bases from J, with 8 bases between.

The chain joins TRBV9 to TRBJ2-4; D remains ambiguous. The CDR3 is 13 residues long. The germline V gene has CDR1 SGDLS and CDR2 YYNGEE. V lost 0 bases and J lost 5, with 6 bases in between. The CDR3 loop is CASSVAGENIQYF. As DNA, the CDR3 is TGTGCCAGCAGCGTAGCTGGAGAAAACATTCAGTACTTC.

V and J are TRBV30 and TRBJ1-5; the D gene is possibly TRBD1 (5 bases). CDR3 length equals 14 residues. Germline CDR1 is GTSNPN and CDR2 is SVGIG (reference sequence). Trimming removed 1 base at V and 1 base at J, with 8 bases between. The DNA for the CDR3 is TGTGCCTGGAGTGGCAGGGTGAGCAATCAGCCCCAGCATTTT. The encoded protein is CAWSGRVSNQPQHF.

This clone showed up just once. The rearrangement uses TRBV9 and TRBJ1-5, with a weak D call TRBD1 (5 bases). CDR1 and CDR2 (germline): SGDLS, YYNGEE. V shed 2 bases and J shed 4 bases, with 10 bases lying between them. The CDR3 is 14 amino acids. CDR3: CASSVGTDNQPQHF. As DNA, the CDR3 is TGTGCCAGCAGCGTCGGGACGGATAATCAGCCCCAGCATTTT.

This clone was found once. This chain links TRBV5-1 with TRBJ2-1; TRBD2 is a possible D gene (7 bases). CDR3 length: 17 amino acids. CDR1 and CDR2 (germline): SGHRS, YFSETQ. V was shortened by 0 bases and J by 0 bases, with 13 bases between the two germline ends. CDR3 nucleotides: TGCGCCAGCAGCTTGGCCGGAGGGGGGGTCTCCTACAATGAGCAGTTCTTC. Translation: CASSLAGGGVSYNEQFF.

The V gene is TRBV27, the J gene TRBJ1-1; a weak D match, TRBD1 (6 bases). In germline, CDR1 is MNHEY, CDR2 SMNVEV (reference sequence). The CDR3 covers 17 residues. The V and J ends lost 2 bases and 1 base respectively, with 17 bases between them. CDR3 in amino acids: CASSLTKSRGPNTEAFF. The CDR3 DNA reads TGTGCCAGCAGTTTAACAAAAAGCAGGGGTCCGAACACTGAAGCTTTCTTT.

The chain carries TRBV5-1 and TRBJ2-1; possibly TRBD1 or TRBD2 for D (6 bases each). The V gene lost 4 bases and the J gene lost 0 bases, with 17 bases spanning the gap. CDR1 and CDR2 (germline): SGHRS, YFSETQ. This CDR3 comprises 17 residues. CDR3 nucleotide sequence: TGCGCCAGCAGCACCTGGTCGGGGGCGGTCTCCTACAATGAGCAGTTCTTC. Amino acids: CASSTWSGAVSYNEQFF.

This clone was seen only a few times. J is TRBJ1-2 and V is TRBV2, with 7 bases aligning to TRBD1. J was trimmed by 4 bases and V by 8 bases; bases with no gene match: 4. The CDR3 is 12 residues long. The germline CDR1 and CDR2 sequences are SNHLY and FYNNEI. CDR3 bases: TGTGCCAGCCTTCGGACAGGCTATGGCTACACCTTC. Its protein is CASLRTGYGYTF.

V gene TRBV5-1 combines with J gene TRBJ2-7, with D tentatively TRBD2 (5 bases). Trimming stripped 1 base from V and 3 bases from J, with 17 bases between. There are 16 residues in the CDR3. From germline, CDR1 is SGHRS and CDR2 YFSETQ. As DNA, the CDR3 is TGCGCCAGCAGCTTGTGGCCCCGGGGTAGGTACTACGAGCAGTACTTC. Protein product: CASSLWPRGRYYEQYF.

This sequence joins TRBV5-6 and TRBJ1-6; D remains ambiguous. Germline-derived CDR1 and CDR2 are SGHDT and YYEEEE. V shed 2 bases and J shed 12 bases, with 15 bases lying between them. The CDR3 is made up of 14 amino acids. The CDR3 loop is CASSFQDVGKPLHF. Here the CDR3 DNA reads TGTGCCAGCAGCTTCCAGGACGTCGGGAAACCCCTCCACTTT.

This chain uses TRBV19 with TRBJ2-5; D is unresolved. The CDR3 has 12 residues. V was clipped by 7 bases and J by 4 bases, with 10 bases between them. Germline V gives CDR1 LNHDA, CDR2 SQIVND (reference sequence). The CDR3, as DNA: TGTGCCAGTAACACCCTTGGAGAGACCCAGTACTTC. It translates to CASNTLGETQYF.

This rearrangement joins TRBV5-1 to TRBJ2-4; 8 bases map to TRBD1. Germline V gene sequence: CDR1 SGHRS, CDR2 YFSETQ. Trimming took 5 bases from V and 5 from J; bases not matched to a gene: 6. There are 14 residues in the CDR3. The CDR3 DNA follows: TGCGCCAGCAGGTTTGCGGGACAGGAAAACATTCAGTACTTC. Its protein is CASRFAGQENIQYF.

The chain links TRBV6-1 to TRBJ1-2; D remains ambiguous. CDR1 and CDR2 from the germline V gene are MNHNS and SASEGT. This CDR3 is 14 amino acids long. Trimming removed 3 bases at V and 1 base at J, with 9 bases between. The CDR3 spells CASSDNWGNYGYTF. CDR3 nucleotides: TGTGCCAGCAGTGATAATTGGGGTAACTATGGCTACACCTTC.

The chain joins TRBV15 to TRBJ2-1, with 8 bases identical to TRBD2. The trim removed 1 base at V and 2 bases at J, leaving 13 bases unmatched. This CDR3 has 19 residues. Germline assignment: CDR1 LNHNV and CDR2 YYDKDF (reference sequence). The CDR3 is CATSRGPSGLVWAYNEQFF. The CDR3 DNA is TGTGCCACCAGCAGAGGTCCTAGCGGGCTCGTATGGGCCTACAATGAGCAGTTCTTC.

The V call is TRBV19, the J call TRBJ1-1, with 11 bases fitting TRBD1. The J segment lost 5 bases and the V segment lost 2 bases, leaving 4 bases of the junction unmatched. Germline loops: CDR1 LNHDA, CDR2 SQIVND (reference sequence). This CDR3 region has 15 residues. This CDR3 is CASSIWDRGNTEAFF. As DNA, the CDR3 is TGTGCCAGTAGTATATGGGACAGGGGGAATACTGAAGCTTTCTTT. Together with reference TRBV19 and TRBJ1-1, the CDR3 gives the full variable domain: DGGITQSPKYLFRKEGQNVTLSCEQNLNHDAMYWYRQDPGQGLRLIYYSQIVNDFQKGDIAEGYSVSREKKESFPLTVTSAQKNPTAFYLCASSIWDRGNTEAFFGQGTRLTVV.

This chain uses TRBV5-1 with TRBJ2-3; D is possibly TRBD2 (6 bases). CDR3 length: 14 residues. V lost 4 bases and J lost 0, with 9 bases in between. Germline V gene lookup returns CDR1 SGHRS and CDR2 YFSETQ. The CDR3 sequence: CASSPRESTDTQYF. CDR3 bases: TGCGCCAGCAGCCCCCGGGAGAGCACAGATACGCAGTATTTT. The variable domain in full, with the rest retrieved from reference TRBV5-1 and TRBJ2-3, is KAGVTQTPRYLIKTRGQQVTLSCSPISGHRSVSWYQQTPGQGLQFLFEYFSETQRNKGNFPGRFSGRQFSNSRSEMNVSTLELGDSALYLCASSPRESTDTQYFGPGTRLTVL.

The chain's CDR3 is CASSYGGGHQPQHF. The CDR3, as DNA: TGTGCCAGCAGTTACGGCGGAGGGCATCAGCCCCAGCATTTT. This chain uses TRBV6-6 with TRBJ1-5, with D hard to call. V was trimmed by 2 bases and J by 5 bases, leaving 10 bases between them. Looked up from germline, CDR1 is MNHNY and CDR2 is SVGAGI (reference sequence). The CDR3 totals 14 residues.

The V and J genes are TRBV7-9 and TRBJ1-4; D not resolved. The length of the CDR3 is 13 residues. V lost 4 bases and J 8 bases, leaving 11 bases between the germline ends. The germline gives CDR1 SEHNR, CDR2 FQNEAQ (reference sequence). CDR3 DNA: TGTGCCAGCAGCTCCGGGAATACGGAAAAACTGTTTTTT. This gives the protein CASSSGNTEKLFF.

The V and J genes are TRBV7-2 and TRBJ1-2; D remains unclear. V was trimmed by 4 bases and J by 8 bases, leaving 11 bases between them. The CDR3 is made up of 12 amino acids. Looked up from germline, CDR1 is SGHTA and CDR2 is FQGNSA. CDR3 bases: TGTGCCAGCAGCTCCCGTGGTGGCGGCTACACCTTC. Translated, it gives CASSSRGGGYTF.

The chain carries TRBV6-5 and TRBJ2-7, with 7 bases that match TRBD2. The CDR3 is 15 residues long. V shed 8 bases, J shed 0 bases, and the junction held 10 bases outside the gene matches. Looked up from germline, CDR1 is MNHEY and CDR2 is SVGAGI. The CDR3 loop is CASGGSGAVSYEQYF. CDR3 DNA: TGTGCCAGCGGCGGAAGCGGGGCGGTCTCCTACGAGCAGTACTTC.